This T cell receptor beta chain originates from a study of T cell responses to AZD1222 COVID-19 vaccine (dated by TCRdb to the early 2020s). Study-level background: A total of 230 to 250 trial participants underwent TCR sequencing, of whom roughly 210 received two doses of AZD1222 and about 26 received two doses of the MenACWY control vaccine. Trial participants were enrolled by age into 18-55, 56-69 and 70-plus year subgroups, with approximately 150, 28 and 58 TCR-sequenced participants respectively. Overall results and qualifications from the work: Spike-specific TCR breadth and depth rose significantly after two AZD1222 doses compared with day 0 and with MenACWY recipients. Because no day 14 peak-response samples were available, the repertoires could be characterized only after the peak T cell response. Participants were mostly white British and included more females than males, and it was suggested by the authors that clonal diversity may have been underestimated. Only a handful of AZD1222 recipients were SARS-CoV-2 seropositive at baseline, limiting conclusions about previously exposed vaccinees. The vaccine-associated CD4 TCRs covered the entire spike protein, and the dominant responses fell in regions 160-218 and 743-854. The 56-69-year group was small, and its depth increase did not reach significance, likely because of low power. Nearly half of unique spike-specific TCRs reportedly recognized epitopes outside regions mutated in the B.1.351 and B.1.1.7 variants.

The CDR3 regions of human TCRbeta chains were analyzed by immunosequencing. For the original study's pipeline: TCRs in the repertoires were matched against a reference library of SARS-CoV-2-specific TCRs that had been generated with the MIRA antigen-specificity platform. Breadth was defined as the fraction of unique TCRs that were SARS-CoV-2-associated, and depth was defined as the fraction of total T cells that were SARS-CoV-2-associated. Using the MIRA data, each spike-specific TCR was mapped to the spike region that the TCR reacts to and placed in a CD4 or CD8 class. Log10-transformed breadth and depth values were compared by one-way ANOVA with Sidak's multiple comparisons tests. Here the immuneACCESS table is served through TCRdb, limited to in-frame sequences with V and J called. Missing clones are a known gap in these copies; in checked studies unresolved V genes cover under half, and the rest lacks a known reason. V and J calls and clone size follow that table, whereas D and trimming were derived from the DNA. Counted in this sample were roughly 150,000 clones; around 90% of them appeared once. The ten top clones hold around 6.3% of the sample.

This sample's time point label indicates: about 28 days (+/-7) after the second vaccine dose. Because spike-specific TCR depth and breadth did not differ between the two schedules, AZD1222 recipients who got a second dose at roughly 4 weeks were pooled with those who got a second dose at roughly 12 weeks. Vaccinee samples were obtained from the UK trials COV001 and COV002, which included a single-blind randomized controlled phase 2/3 trial of AZD1222 (ChAdOx1 nCoV-19) in healthy adults. Trial participant PBMC samples were collected at day 0 and day 28 after the second dose for TCRbeta chain sequencing. A note on this clone: Its antigen specificity is not known. Base-call qualities are not available, and no considerably larger clone is one nucleotide away.

The germline V end is reduced by 5 bases and the J end by 3 bases; junction bases left unmatched: 7. The CDR3 runs 15 amino acids, cysteine and phenylalanine included. The only DNA kept is the CDR3, 45 bases in frame from the first base. CDR1 and CDR2 are drawn from the germline V gene: SGHDN, FVKESK. In this chain, TRBV14 is recombined with TRBJ2-3, and 8 junction bases match TRBD1. Sequences were derived from peripheral blood, sampled 28 days after the second AZD1222 dose. The receptor was derived from an adult who received the AZD1222 COVID-19 vaccine. The CDR3 protein is CASSIRTGLTDTQYF. The nucleotide sequence reads as follows: TGTGCCAGCAGCATCCGGACAGGGCTAACAGATACGCAGTATTTT.